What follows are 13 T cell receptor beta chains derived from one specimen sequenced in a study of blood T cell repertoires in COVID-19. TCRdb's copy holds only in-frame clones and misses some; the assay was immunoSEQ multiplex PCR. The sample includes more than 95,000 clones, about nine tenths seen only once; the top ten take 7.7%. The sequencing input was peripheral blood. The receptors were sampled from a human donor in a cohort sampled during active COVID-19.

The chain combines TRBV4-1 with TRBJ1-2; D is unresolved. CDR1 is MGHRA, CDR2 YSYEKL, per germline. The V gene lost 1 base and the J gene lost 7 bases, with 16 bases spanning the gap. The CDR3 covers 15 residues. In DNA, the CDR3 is TGCGCCAGCAGCCAAGTGAACATGTGGGAGAGTGGCTACACCTTC. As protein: CASSQVNMWESGYTF.

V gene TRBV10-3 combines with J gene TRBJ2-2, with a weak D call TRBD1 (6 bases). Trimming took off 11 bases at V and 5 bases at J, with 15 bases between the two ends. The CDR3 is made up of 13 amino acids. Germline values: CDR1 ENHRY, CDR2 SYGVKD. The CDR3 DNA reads TGTGCCTGCCGGCAGGGGCGAACCGGGGAGCTGTTTTTT. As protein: CACRQGRTGELFF.

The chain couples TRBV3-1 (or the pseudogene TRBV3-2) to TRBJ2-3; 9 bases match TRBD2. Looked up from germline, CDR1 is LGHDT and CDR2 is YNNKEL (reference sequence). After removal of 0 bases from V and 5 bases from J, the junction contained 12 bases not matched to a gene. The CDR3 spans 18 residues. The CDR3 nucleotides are TGTGCCAGCAGCCAAGATCCATTGGGCGGGGGGGCTCAAGATACGCAGTATTTT. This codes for CASSQDPLGGGAQDTQYF.

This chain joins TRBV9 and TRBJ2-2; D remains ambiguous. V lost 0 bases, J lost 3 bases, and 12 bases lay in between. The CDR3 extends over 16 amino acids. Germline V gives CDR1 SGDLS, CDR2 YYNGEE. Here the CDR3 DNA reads TGTGCCAGCAGCGTAGCTTTAGTTTCCGACACCGGGGAGCTGTTTTTT. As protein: CASSVALVSDTGELFF.

CDR3 in amino acids: CASSLLAGVTGELFF. The CDR3 DNA reads TGTGCCAGCAGTTTGCTAGCGGGAGTCACCGGGGAGCTGTTTTTT. This chain uses TRBV28 with TRBJ2-2, with 10 bases aligning to TRBD2. This CDR3 contains 15 residues. Germline V gene data show CDR1 as MDHEN and CDR2 as SYDVKM. V gave up 3 bases and J gave up 4 bases; unmatched junction bases: 2.

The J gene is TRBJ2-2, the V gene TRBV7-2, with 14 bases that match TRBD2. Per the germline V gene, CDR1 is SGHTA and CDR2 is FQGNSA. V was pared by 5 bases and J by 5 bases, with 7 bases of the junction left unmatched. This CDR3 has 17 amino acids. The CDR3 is CASSPTGLAGVTGELFF. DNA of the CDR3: TGTGCCAGCAGCCCAACGGGACTAGCGGGAGTTACCGGGGAGCTGTTTTTT.

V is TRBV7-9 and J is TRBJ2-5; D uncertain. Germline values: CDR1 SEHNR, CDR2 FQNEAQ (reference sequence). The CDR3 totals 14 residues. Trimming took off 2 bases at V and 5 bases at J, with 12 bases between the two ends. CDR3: CASSLISVRETQYF. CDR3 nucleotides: TGTGCCAGCAGCTTAATATCTGTCCGGGAGACCCAGTACTTC.

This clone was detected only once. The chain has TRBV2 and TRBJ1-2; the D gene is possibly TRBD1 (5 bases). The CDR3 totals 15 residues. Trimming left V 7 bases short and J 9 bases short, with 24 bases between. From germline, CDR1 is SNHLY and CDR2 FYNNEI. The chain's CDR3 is CASKIEQASTMSYTF. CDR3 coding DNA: TGTGCCAGCAAAATCGAACAGGCATCAACCATGAGCTACACCTTC.

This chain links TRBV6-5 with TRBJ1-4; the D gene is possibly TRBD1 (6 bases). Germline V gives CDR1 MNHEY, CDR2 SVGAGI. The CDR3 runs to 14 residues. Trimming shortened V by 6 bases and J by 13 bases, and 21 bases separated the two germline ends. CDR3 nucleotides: TGTGCCAGCAGCCCGGACAGACGAAAGGGTAGACTGTTTTTT. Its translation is CASSPDRRKGRLFF.

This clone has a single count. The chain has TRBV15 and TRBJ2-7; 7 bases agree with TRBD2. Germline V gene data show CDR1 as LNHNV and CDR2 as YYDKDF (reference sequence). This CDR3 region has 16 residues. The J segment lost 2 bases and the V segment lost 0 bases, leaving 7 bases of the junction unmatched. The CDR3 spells CATSRDRSSGTYEQYF. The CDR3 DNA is TGTGCCACCAGCAGAGATCGATCTAGCGGAACCTACGAGCAGTACTTC.

CDR3 residues: CASRRTSGSLNTGELFF. Here the CDR3 DNA reads TGTGCCAGTAGAAGGACTAGCGGGAGTTTGAACACCGGGGAGCTGTTTTTT. This chain joins TRBV19 and TRBJ2-2, with 13 bases identical to TRBD2. The CDR3 is 17 amino acids. V was pared by 6 bases and J by 1 base, with 5 bases of the junction left unmatched. Germline assignment: CDR1 LNHDA and CDR2 SQIVND (reference sequence).

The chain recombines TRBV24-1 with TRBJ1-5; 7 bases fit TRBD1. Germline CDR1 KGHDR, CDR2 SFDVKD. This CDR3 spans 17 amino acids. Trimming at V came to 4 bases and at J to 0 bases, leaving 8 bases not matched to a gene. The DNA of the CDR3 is TGTGCCACCAGTGAAACAGGGGCGGGTTATAGCAATCAGCCCCAGCATTTT. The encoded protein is CATSETGAGYSNQPQHF.

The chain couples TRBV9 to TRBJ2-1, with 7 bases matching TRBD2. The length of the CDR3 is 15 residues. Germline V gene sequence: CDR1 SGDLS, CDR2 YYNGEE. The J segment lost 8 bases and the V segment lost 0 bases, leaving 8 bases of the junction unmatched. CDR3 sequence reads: CASSVVVGGPDEQFF. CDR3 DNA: TGTGCCAGCAGCGTAGTGGTGGGAGGGCCTGATGAGCAGTTCTTC.